These 25 T cell receptor beta chains were all obtained from the same sample, sequenced in a study of T cell responses to AZD1222 COVID-19 vaccine. The method was immunoSEQ multiplex PCR; TCRdb's version includes in-frame clones alone and lacks a portion of them. The sample yields 140,000 to 150,000 clones, roughly 91% seen once. The sequencing used peripheral blood, collected on day 0 of AZD1222 vaccination. These TCRs come from an adult in good health.

The chain joins TRBV10-1 to TRBJ2-5; D might be TRBD2 (6 bases). The CDR3 extends over 15 amino acids. Trimming cost V 1 base and J 5 bases, with 14 bases left between them. Germline V gives CDR1 WNHNN, CDR2 SYGVQD (reference sequence). CDR3 amino acids: CASSEFKRGGETQYF. The CDR3, as DNA: TGCGCCAGCAGTGAGTTCAAGCGAGGAGGGGAGACCCAGTACTTC.

With regard to this clone: This sample includes further DNA sequences coding for the same CDR3. V gene TRBV6-1 combines with J gene TRBJ1-2; D unclear. This CDR3 contains 13 residues. Trimming cost V 0 bases and J 2 bases, with 4 bases left between them. Germline CDR1 is MNHNS and CDR2 is SASEGT. The CDR3 is CASSEAGNYGYTF. The CDR3 DNA sequence: TGTGCCAGCAGTGAAGCGGGGAACTATGGCTACACCTTC.

This chain links TRBV5-8 with TRBJ1-1, with 7 bases identical to TRBD1. The V segment lost 4 bases and the J segment 8 bases; nucleotides outside the gene matches: 14. CDR3 size: 15 residues. Germline V lookup: CDR1 SGHTS, CDR2 YDEGEE. The chain's CDR3 is CASSPDWARGIEAFF. In DNA form, the CDR3 reads TGTGCCAGCAGCCCCGATTGGGCCAGGGGGATAGAAGCTTTCTTT.

The chain joins TRBV12-5 to TRBJ2-1; D gene unclear. V dropped 2 bases and J dropped 7 bases, with 9 bases sitting between them. CDR1 is LGHNT, CDR2 FRNRAP, per germline. The CDR3 has 13 amino acids. Here the CDR3 DNA reads TGTGCTAGTGGTTTGTTTCAGAGGAATGAGCAGTTCTTC. It translates to CASGLFQRNEQFF.

This clone has just one count. The chain uses TRBV30 and TRBJ2-5; 9 bases agree with TRBD1. The germline gives CDR1 GTSNPN, CDR2 SVGIG (reference sequence). The CDR3 is made up of 12 amino acids. Trimming removed 4 bases from V and 5 bases from J; junction bases left unmatched: 2. In nucleotides, the CDR3 is TGTGCCTGGAATACAGGGGGCGAGACCCAGTACTTC. Encoded protein: CAWNTGGETQYF.

The chain joins TRBV5-6 to TRBJ1-1, with D unclear. Germline assignment: CDR1 SGHDT and CDR2 YYEEEE. The germline V and J ends were trimmed by 1 base and 8 bases, with 9 bases remaining between them. This CDR3 region has 12 residues. Written as DNA, the CDR3 is TGTGCCAGCAGCTTGTGGGCAGCCGAAGCTTTCTTT. Translation gives CASSLWAAEAFF.

DNA of the CDR3: TGTGCCTGGAGTAAGGCCACTTACGAGCAGTACTTC. Translating gives CAWSKATYEQYF. This chain joins TRBV30 and TRBJ2-7; D call uncertain. This CDR3 comprises 12 residues. Trimming left V 2 bases short and J 4 bases short, with 9 bases between. Germline-derived CDR1 and CDR2 are GTSNPN and SVGIG (reference sequence).

The genes are TRBV9 and TRBJ2-3, with D uncertain. The CDR3 length is 15 residues. Per germline, CDR1 SGDLS and CDR2 YYNGEE. The germline V and J ends were trimmed by 2 bases and 4 bases, with 14 bases remaining between them. CDR3 sequence reads: CASSVTSDLADTQYF. The CDR3 DNA sequence: TGTGCCAGCAGCGTCACAAGTGATTTAGCAGATACGCAGTATTTT.

V and J are TRBV7-9 and TRBJ2-1; 8 positions agree with TRBD1. The CDR3 length is 14 residues. Germline V gives CDR1 SEHNR, CDR2 FQNEAQ (reference sequence). The trim removed 1 base at V and 8 bases at J, leaving 4 bases unmatched. DNA for the CDR3: TGTGCCAGCAGCTTAGGGACAGGGACTCATGAGCAGTTCTTC. Residues: CASSLGTGTHEQFF.

The V and J genes are TRBV13 and TRBJ2-1; TRBD2 agrees at 13 bases. After removal of 5 bases from V and 4 bases from J, the junction contained 2 bases not matched to a gene. This CDR3 has 15 residues. Germline V gene lookup returns CDR1 PRHDT and CDR2 FYEKMQ (reference sequence). In nucleotides, the CDR3 is TGTGCCAGCAGCGAGACTAGCGGGGGGTACAATGAGCAGTTCTTC. Translated: CASSETSGGYNEQFF.

This chain uses TRBV29-1 with TRBJ1-3; no reliable D call. In germline, CDR1 is SQVTM, CDR2 ANQGSEA. This CDR3 spans 15 amino acids. V was pared by 2 bases and J by 0 bases, with 11 bases between. CDR3 coding DNA: TGCAGCGTTGAATCTTTTGGGGACTCTGGAAACACCATATATTTT. Translating it yields CSVESFGDSGNTIYF.

V and J are TRBV29-1 and TRBJ1-2, with D possibly TRBD1 on 5 matching bases. The CDR3 covers 13 residues. CDR1 is SQVTM, CDR2 ANQGSEA, per germline. Trimming pared 5 bases from V and 4 bases from J, leaving 14 bases between. The CDR3 region has the DNA TGCAGCGTTCAGGTCTCTGGGGGCTATGGCTACACCTTC. Its translation is CSVQVSGGYGYTF.

The J gene is TRBJ2-1, the V gene TRBV3-1 (or the pseudogene TRBV3-2); TRBD2 aligns across 13 bases. Germline trimming cut 4 bases from V and 5 bases from J; bases unmatched to any gene: 2. Germline V gene data show CDR1 as LGHDT and CDR2 as YNNKEL (reference sequence). This CDR3 spans 15 amino acids. Here the CDR3 DNA reads TGTGCCAGCAGCCCCACTAGCGGGGGGGACAATGAGCAGTTCTTC. This gives the protein CASSPTSGGDNEQFF.

V is TRBV6-5 and J is TRBJ1-2, with D possibly matching TRBD1 (6 bases). This CDR3 is 14 amino acids long. Germline lookup yields CDR1 MNHEY and CDR2 SVGAGI. Between the trimmed V and J ends, which lost 6 bases and 5 bases, there was a span of 16 bases. DNA of the CDR3: TGTGCCAGCAGCCCCACCACTACAGGGTATGGCTACACCTTC. It is translated as CASSPTTTGYGYTF.

The rearrangement joins TRBV25-1 to TRBJ2-2; D not certain. V lost 10 bases to trimming and J lost 2 bases, with 8 bases between them. CDR1 is MGHDK and CDR2 is SYGVNS in the germline V gene. The CDR3 loop spans 12 amino acids. The CDR3 loop is CAKQRNTGELFF. In nucleotides, the CDR3 is TGTGCCAAGCAGCGCAACACCGGGGAGCTGTTTTTT.

This chain connects TRBV2 to TRBJ2-2; weak D call: TRBD1 (5 bases). Trimming left V 3 bases short and J 3 bases short, with 11 bases between. The CDR3 has 15 residues. Germline CDR1 and CDR2: SNHLY and FYNNEI. The DNA of the CDR3 is TGTGCCAGCAGTGATAGGTCAGGGCACACCGGGGAGCTGTTTTTT. This gives the protein CASSDRSGHTGELFF. Complete variable domain (other parts from reference TRBV2 and TRBJ2-2): EPEVTQTPSHQVTQMGQEVILRCVPISNHLYFYWYRQILGQKVEFLVSFYNNEISEKSEIFDDQFSVERPDGSNFTLKIRSTKLEDSAMYFCASSDRSGHTGELFFGEGSRLTVL.

The rearrangement links TRBV2 to TRBJ1-6; 9 nucleotides agree with TRBD1. Per germline, CDR1 SNHLY and CDR2 FYNNEI. Losses at the gene ends were 6 bases for V and 7 bases for J; bases not matched to a gene: 1. This CDR3 region has 13 residues. The DNA for the CDR3 is TGTGCCAGCAGGGACAGGGGCAATTCACCCCTCCACTTT. As protein: CASRDRGNSPLHF.

The rearrangement uses TRBV10-3 and TRBJ1-1, with 7 bases lining up with TRBD1. The CDR3 is 13 residues long. V lost 4 bases to trimming and J lost 5 bases; unmatched junction nucleotides: 4. CDR1 and CDR2 (germline): ENHRY, SYGVKD. This chain's CDR3 is CAISATGVTEAFF. CDR3 in DNA: TGTGCCATCAGTGCCACAGGGGTGACTGAAGCTTTCTTT.

V usage is TRBV6-5 and J usage is TRBJ1-2; maybe TRBD1 (6 bases). V was trimmed by 6 bases and J by 4 bases, leaving 15 bases between them. The CDR3 has 14 residues. CDR1 is MNHEY and CDR2 is SVGAGI in the germline V gene. In DNA, the CDR3 is TGTGCCAGCAGCCGTACAGGGTTGGGCTATGGCTACACCTTC. Amino acid sequence: CASSRTGLGYGYTF.

This rearrangement joins TRBV7-8 to TRBJ1-1; possible D gene TRBD1, 6 bases. The CDR3 sequence is 13 residues long. Looked up from germline, CDR1 is SGHVS and CDR2 is FQNEAQ. V shed 2 bases and J shed 4 bases, with 8 bases lying between them. The CDR3: CASSLSRGTEAFF. The DNA for the CDR3 is TGTGCCAGCAGCTTAAGCAGGGGCACTGAAGCTTTCTTT.

This sequence joins TRBV12-5 and TRBJ2-7, with 15 bases that match TRBD2. Germline V gives CDR1 LGHNT, CDR2 FRNRAP. V gave up 4 bases and J gave up 5 bases; unmatched junction bases: 6. This CDR3 has 16 amino acids. CDR3 region: CASGSMGLAGGNEQYF. For the CDR3, the DNA is TGTGCTAGTGGTTCGATGGGACTAGCGGGGGGAAACGAGCAGTACTTC.

The CDR3 nucleotides are TGTGCCAGCAGCCTTACCGGGACTAGCGGGGGGGGGAGCACAGATACGCAGTATTTT. It yields the protein CASSLTGTSGGGSTDTQYF. The rearrangement links TRBV4-2 to TRBJ2-3, with 16 positions matching TRBD2. Germline CDR1 LGHNA, CDR2 YNFKEQ. V gave up 4 bases and J gave up 0 bases; unmatched junction bases: 7. The CDR3 length is 19 residues.

The chain links TRBV18 to TRBJ1-1; 12 nucleotides agree with TRBD1. Germline lookup yields CDR1 KGHSH and CDR2 LQKENI. The CDR3 is 15 amino acids. Unmatched junction bases numbered 3, after V lost 4 bases and J lost 3 bases. In nucleotides, the CDR3 is TGTGCCAGCTCACAGGGGACAGGGGGCTACACTGAAGCTTTCTTT. Its protein is CASSQGTGGYTEAFF.

This chain uses TRBV3-1 (or the pseudogene TRBV3-2) with TRBJ1-5; a weak D match, TRBD1 (6 bases). CDR1 is LGHDT, CDR2 YNNKEL, per germline (reference sequence). V lost 0 bases to trimming and J lost 5 bases, with 20 bases between them. This CDR3 contains 18 residues. CDR3 loop: CASSQEGPGHLGDQPQHF. CDR3 DNA: TGTGCCAGCAGCCAAGAGGGCCCGGGACACTTGGGTGATCAGCCCCAGCATTTT.

The V call is TRBV2, the J call TRBJ1-1, with TRBD1 as a possible D gene (5 bases). Trimming took 8 bases from V and 6 from J, leaving 16 bases between them. CDR1 and CDR2 from the germline V gene are SNHLY and FYNNEI. The CDR3 runs to 13 residues. In nucleotides, the CDR3 is TGTGCCAGCTACAGGTCGGGGAAACCTGAAGCTTTCTTT. Encoded protein: CASYRSGKPEAFF.